The present entry profiles one T cell receptor (beta chain) with its context. Its antigen is undetermined. Genomic DNA served as template for TCR beta VDJ and CDR3 profiling. TCRdb processed the reads anew with MiXCR; each CDR3 protein has one entry. The sample lists about 160,000 distinct CDR3 sequences; about half were seen once. This entry comes from a study of CD8+CD57+ T cells in acquired aplastic anemia. Overall study: Sorted CD4+ and CD8+ cells yielded DNA averaging around 3.5 ug. Findings and limits, study-wide: The CD8+ Simpson's diversity of patients and controls was not significantly different. Patients and controls were found to share approximately 31 CD8+ CDR3 sequences.

Previously, flow cytometry had revealed CD8+CD57+ cell expansion in the patients chosen for sequencing. Severe acquired aplastic anemia affected all patients. The sequencing input was sorted CD4+, CD8+, or CD8+CD57+ T cells (not recorded which) from PBMCs. This receptor was identified in a human donor with aplastic anemia.

This CDR3 reads CASSEGDSEETQYF. CDR3 bases: TGTGCCAGCAGTGAAGGCGATTCTGAGGAGACCCAGTACTTC. V is TRBV2 and J is TRBJ2-5; D ambiguous. The V gene's germline CDR1 is SNHLY and CDR2 FYNNEI. This CDR3 comprises 14 residues. V lost 1 base, J lost 5 bases, and 11 bases lay in between. The whole variable domain, filled in from reference TRBV2 and TRBJ2-5, reads EPEVTQTPSHQVTQMGQEVILRCVPISNHLYFYWYRQILGQKVEFLVSFYNNEISEKSEIFDDQFSVERPDGSNFTLKIRSTKLEDSAMYFCASSEGDSEETQYFGPGTRLLVL.